These 18 T cell receptor beta chains originate from one sample sequenced in a study of human T cells and chemical hapten exposure. Described time point: pre-sensitization, week 0. As to treatment: therapeutic diphenylcyclopropenone sensitization with weekly scalp DPC. Using its own MiXCR run on the RACE reads, TCRdb lists one record per CDR3 protein. The repertoire holds 350,000 to 400,000 distinct CDR3 sequences, with 5.1% as singletons. Sequences were derived from whole blood, sampled in connection with sensitization to the hapten diphenylcyclopropenone (DPC). The receptor source for this set is a woman aged 50 to 60 with alopecia areata. Some clones in this sample may be carry-over from other donors' samples.

The table lists this clonotype with many counts. The chain combines TRBV20-1 with TRBJ2-3; tentatively, D is TRBD2 (6 bases). The CDR3 totals 13 residues. Germline V CDR1 and CDR2: DFQATT, SNEGSKA (reference sequence). V shed 1 base and J shed 3 bases, with 8 bases lying between them. The CDR3 here is CSARGRGTDTQYF. CDR3 DNA sequence: TGCAGTGCTAGAGGGAGGGGAACAGATACGCAGTATTTT.

Many counts were recorded for this clonotype. V and J are TRBV5-1 and TRBJ1-2; D uncertain. V lost 4 bases and J 6 bases, leaving 19 bases between the germline ends. This CDR3 is 15 amino acids long. Looked up from germline, CDR1 is SGHRS and CDR2 is YFSETQ. The CDR3 loop reads CASSASAGGGDGYTF. The CDR3 DNA follows: TGCGCCAGCAGCGCCTCGGCAGGCGGCGGGGATGGCTACACCTTC.

The chain links TRBV6-2 or TRBV6-3 to TRBJ1-4; D call uncertain. Per germline, CDR1 MNHEY and CDR2 SVGEGT. Trimming removed 5 bases at V and 2 bases at J, with 9 bases between. This CDR3 comprises 14 residues. CDR3 sequence: CASSNSGTNEKLFF. Written as DNA, the CDR3 is TGTGCCAGCAGTAACAGCGGGACTAATGAAAAACTGTTTTTT.

The chain has TRBV7-6 and TRBJ1-5, with 7 bases identical to TRBD1. With V trimmed by 5 bases and J by 4 bases, 11 bases remained unmatched. Per the germline V gene, CDR1 is SGHVS and CDR2 is FNYEAQ. The CDR3 spans 16 residues. This CDR3 reads CASSPLPAGGNQPQHF. CDR3 nucleotide sequence: TGTGCCAGCAGCCCGTTACCGGCAGGGGGGAATCAGCCCCAGCATTTT.

This clonotype appeared a single time. This chain joins TRBV7-9 and TRBJ1-2; D perhaps matches TRBD1 (6 bases). The germline V gene has CDR1 SEHNR and CDR2 FQNEAQ (reference sequence). CDR3 size: 14 residues. V lost 2 bases to trimming and J lost 3 bases, with 10 bases between them. The CDR3 here is CASSLNGQHYGYTF. The CDR3 DNA follows: TGTGCCAGCAGCTTAAACGGACAGCACTATGGCTACACCTTC.

This clonotype was found many times. Here the CDR3 reads CASSTGTGLRIDTQYF. The DNA of the CDR3 is TGTGCCAGCAGCACCGGGACAGGGCTTCGGATAGATACGCAGTATTTT. The chain is built from TRBV5-6 and TRBJ2-3; 9 bases line up with TRBD1. The CDR3 runs to 16 residues. Losses at the gene ends were 4 bases for V and 5 bases for J; bases not matched to a gene: 11. Germline V gene sequence: CDR1 SGHDT, CDR2 YYEEEE.

About this clonotype: This clone may be a read error of a much larger clone one base away. This sequence joins TRBV5-1 and TRBJ1-5; D unclear. Germline lookup yields CDR1 SGHRS and CDR2 YFSETQ. The CDR3 covers 15 residues. V was shortened by 0 bases and J by 6 bases, with 13 bases between the two germline ends. CDR3 loop: CASSLDPLEGQPQHF. The DNA of the CDR3 is TGCGCCAGCAGCTTGGATCCGTTGGAGGGTCAGCCCCAGCATTTT. The whole variable domain, filled in from reference TRBV5-1 and TRBJ1-5, reads KAGVTQTPRYLIKTRGQQVTLSCSPISGHRSVSWYQQTPGQGLQFLFEYFSETQRNKGNFPGRFSGRQFSNSRSEMNVSTLELGDSALYLCASSLDPLEGQPQHFGDGTRLSIL.

V is TRBV28 and J is TRBJ2-3; D is uncertain. The V gene lost 8 bases and the J gene lost 0 bases, with 6 bases spanning the gap. The V gene's germline CDR1 is MDHEN and CDR2 SYDVKM. This CDR3 has 12 residues. In DNA, the CDR3 is TGTGCCAGCTTCCGGAGCACAGATACGCAGTATTTT. Translated, it gives CASFRSTDTQYF.

This clonotype was picked up many times. The V and J genes are TRBV29-1 and TRBJ2-3; TRBD1 aligns across 10 bases. After removal of 6 bases from V and 6 bases from J, the junction contained 9 bases not matched to a gene. Germline V gene data show CDR1 as SQVTM and CDR2 as ANQGSEA. The CDR3 is 14 residues long. The CDR3 is CSVAGTGAEDTQYF. CDR3 coding DNA: TGCAGCGTGGCCGGGACAGGGGCCGAGGATACGCAGTATTTT.

On this clonotype: It may be a read error: a sequence one base away is much more abundant. The genes are TRBV9 and TRBJ1-2; D unclear. Per the germline V gene, CDR1 is SGDLS and CDR2 is YYNGEE. This CDR3 spans 14 amino acids. CDR3: CASSVAAQSYGSTF. The CDR3 bases are TGTGCCAGCAGCGTAGCGGCACAGTCCTATGGCTCCACCTTC.

In this sample, this clonotype turned up a few times. V gene TRBV6-2 or TRBV6-3 combines with J gene TRBJ2-6; D is perhaps TRBD1 or TRBD2 (5 bases each). V lost 2 bases, J lost 5 bases, and 10 bases lay in between. Germline CDR1 MNHEY, CDR2 SVGEGT. This CDR3 comprises 15 residues. This CDR3 reads CASSYGTGRANVLTF. The CDR3 region has the DNA TGTGCCAGCAGTTACGGAACGGGACGGGCCAACGTCCTGACTTTC.

This clonotype came up many times. The rearrangement joins TRBV28 to TRBJ2-3; TRBD1 agrees at 10 bases. Looked up from germline, CDR1 is MDHEN and CDR2 is SYDVKM. This CDR3 is built from 14 residues. V trimming: 6 bases; J trimming: 7 bases; junction bases outside the gene matches: 7. DNA of the CDR3: TGTGCCAGCAGCCCGACAGGGGGCGAATATACGCAGTATTTT. This codes for CASSPTGGEYTQYF.

The chain joins TRBV7-8 to TRBJ2-7, with D unclear. The CDR3 is made up of 14 amino acids. The V gene lost 7 bases and the J gene lost 3 bases, with 16 bases spanning the gap. Germline V gene sequence: CDR1 SGHVS, CDR2 FQNEAQ. CDR3 nucleotides: TGTGCCAGCACCCCCAGCCTCTCACTCTACGAGCAGTACTTC. This gives the protein CASTPSLSLYEQYF.

The table lists this clonotype with many counts. The V and J genes are TRBV5-1 and TRBJ1-6; D may be TRBD1 (5 bases). The germline gives CDR1 SGHRS, CDR2 YFSETQ. V lost 2 bases to trimming and J lost 10 bases, with 13 bases between them. This CDR3 has 14 amino acids. The DNA of the CDR3 is TGCGCCAGCAGCTTTAGAGGGGCAGAATCACCCCTCCACTTT. Amino acids: CASSFRGAESPLHF. Based on the CDR3 plus reference TRBV5-1 and TRBJ1-6, the full variable domain is KAGVTQTPRYLIKTRGQQVTLSCSPISGHRSVSWYQQTPGQGLQFLFEYFSETQRNKGNFPGRFSGRQFSNSRSEMNVSTLELGDSALYLCASSFRGAESPLHFGNGTRLTVT.

This clonotype was seen only a few times. The genes are TRBV6-5 and TRBJ1-5; D call uncertain. CDR1 and CDR2 (germline): MNHEY, SVGAGI. Trimming took off 0 bases at V and 6 bases at J, with 6 bases between the two ends. This CDR3 is built from 13 residues. The CDR3 spells CASSYSKRQPQHF. The DNA of the CDR3 is TGTGCCAGCAGTTACTCTAAACGTCAGCCCCAGCATTTT.

To note about this clonotype: A read error may be the cause here, since a much bigger clone is one base away. The gene calls are TRBV2 and TRBJ2-5; a possible D gene is TRBD2 (5 bases). The V gene lost 9 bases and the J gene lost 2 bases, with 13 bases spanning the gap. The germline V gene has CDR1 SNHLY and CDR2 FYNNEI. The CDR3 has 13 residues. CDR3 coding DNA: TGTGCCAGATCTAGCTCCTTTCAAGAGACCCAGTACTTC. It yields the protein CARSSSFQETQYF.

This clonotype was seen at least ten times. The chain is built from TRBV2 and TRBJ2-6, with D possibly called TRBD1 or TRBD2 (6 bases each). This CDR3 contains 14 residues. Per the germline V gene, CDR1 is SNHLY and CDR2 is FYNNEI. The V end lost 7 bases, the J end lost 2 bases, and 9 bases lay between the germline ends. The DNA for the CDR3 is TGTGCCAGCAAAGGGGGGCCTGGGGCCAACGTCCTGACTTTC. It specifies CASKGGPGANVLTF.

A remark on this clonotype: A much larger clonotype is one base distant, so this may be a read error. The V gene is TRBV6-5, the J gene TRBJ2-7; 7 nucleotides agree with TRBD2. The CDR3 runs to 14 residues. V dropped 7 bases and J dropped 6; count of bases not matched to a gene: 12. Looked up from germline, CDR1 is MNHEY and CDR2 is SVGAGI. CDR3 bases: TGTGCCAGCACAGCGTCAGGGTCGGGAGGCGAGCAGTACTTC. Translation gives CASTASGSGGEQYF.